A selection of T cell receptor beta chains follows, all from one sample in a study of beta chain features in type 1 diabetes. Measured with immunoSEQ multiplex PCR; TCRdb has only the in-frame clones, and not every one. The repertoire has hundreds of thousands of clones, roughly 15% of them found once; the top ten carry roughly 7%. The sequenced material came from central memory CD4+ T cells from blood. Receptors originate from a man aged 25 to 40 in good health. CDR3s include the opening cysteine and the closing phenylalanine or tryptophan. The D gene is left open where the match is weak. Where a row states a size, it is once, few, many or the class of an expanded clone; other rows omit it.

j_gene | abundance | d_gene | v_gene | CDR3aa | CDR3nt
TRBJ1-3 | few | - | TRBV5-4 | CASSRNTGVSGNTIYF | TGTGCCAGCAGCCGTAACACAGGCGTCTCTGGAAACACCATATATTTT
TRBJ1-1 | - | - | TRBV11-3 | CASSLARDIAFF | TGTGCCAGCAGCTTAGCCCGGGACATCGCTTTCTTT
TRBJ2-3 | few | - | TRBV14 | CASSPQSDTQYF | TGTGCCAGCAGCCCCCAGTCAGATACGCAGTATTTT
TRBJ2-5 | - | - | TRBV9 | CASTEGETFQETQYF | TGTGCCAGCACCGAGGGGGAGACCTTCCAAGAGACCCAGTACTTC
TRBJ2-1 | - | - | TRBV12-5 | CASAERNPSYNEQFF | TGTGCTAGTGCGGAGCGGAACCCCTCCTACAATGAGCAGTTCTTC
TRBJ1-1 | few | - | TRBV4-3 | CASSQKQNTEAFF | TGCGCCAGCAGCCAAAAACAGAACACTGAAGCTTTCTTT
TRBJ2-1 | many | - | TRBV4-3 | CASSQENEQFF | TGCGCCAGCAGCCAAGAGAATGAGCAGTTCTTC
TRBJ1-2 | - | - | TRBV6-5 | CASSLPQGNYGYTF | TGTGCCAGCAGTTTACCACAGGGAAACTATGGCTACACCTTC
TRBJ2-3 | - | - | TRBV6-6 | CASSLPGTDTQYF | TGTGCCAGCAGTCTCCCCGGCACAGATACGCAGTATTTT
TRBJ2-7 | - | - | TRBV27 | CASSLGGGRSYEQYF | TGTGCCAGCAGCTTAGGAGGCGGGCGCTCCTACGAGCAGTACTTC
TRBJ1-5 | - | - | TRBV6-1 | CATHRGLNQPQHF | TGTGCCACCCACCGGGGCCTCAATCAGCCCCAGCATTTT
TRBJ2-5 | few | - | TRBV11-1 | CASSTMGDPAVETQYF | TGTGCCAGCAGCACCATGGGGGACCCCGCCGTCGAGACCCAGTACTTC
TRBJ2-5 | many | TRBD1 | TRBV29-1 | CSVDGQGVVETQYF | TGCAGCGTTGACGGACAGGGGGTCGTGGAGACCCAGTACTTC
TRBJ1-1 | many | TRBD1 | TRBV14 | CASSRSNRGRPSF | TGTGCCAGCAGCCGATCCAACAGGGGGCGCCCATCATTT
TRBJ1-2 | - | - | TRBV29-1 | CSAADSRYGYTF | TGCAGCGCCGCGGACAGCCGCTATGGCTACACCTTC
TRBJ2-2 | few | TRBD2 | TRBV7-2 | CASSLGAGDHTGELFF | TGTGCCAGCAGCTTAGGAGCGGGAGACCACACCGGGGAGCTGTTTTTT
TRBJ1-3 | - | - | TRBV4-1 | CASSQGPNTIYF | TGCGCCAGCAGCCAAGGTCCCAACACCATATATTTT
TRBJ2-1 | few | TRBD2 | TRBV6-4 | CASSEHLAGGNNEQFF | TGTGCCAGCAGTGAACATCTAGCGGGAGGTAACAATGAGCAGTTCTTC
TRBJ1-2 | - | TRBD1 | TRBV7-9 | CASSSGQGRTDTF | TGTGCCAGCAGCTCAGGACAGGGCCGAACCGACACCTTC
TRBJ2-3 | - | TRBD2 | TRBV9 | CASSPELAGSYTQYF | TGTGCCAGCAGCCCCGAACTAGCGGGGAGTTATACGCAGTATTTT
TRBJ2-3 | few | - | TRBV19 | CASSPQWADTQYF | TGTGCCAGTAGCCCTCAGTGGGCAGATACGCAGTATTTT
TRBJ2-7 | - | - | TRBV7-6 | CASSLGQELTYEQYF | TGTGCCAGCAGCTTAGGGCAGGAGTTAACCTACGAGCAGTACTTC
TRBJ2-1 | - | - | TRBV6-5 | CASSSPSASSYNEQFF | TGTGCCAGCAGTTCCCCAAGCGCGAGCTCCTACAATGAGCAGTTCTTC
TRBJ2-5 | - | - | TRBV7-2 | CASSPYTGKETQYF | TGTGCCAGCAGCCCCTACACAGGGAAAGAGACCCAGTACTTC
TRBJ2-7 | - | - | TRBV18 | CASSPQEYEQYF | TGTGCCAGCTCACCACAAGAGTACGAGCAGTACTTC
TRBJ2-6 | few | - | TRBV4-1 | CASSPTGSSGANVLTF | TGTGCCAGCAGCCCGACGGGGAGCTCTGGGGCCAACGTCCTGACTTTC
TRBJ2-7 | - | - | TRBV9 | CASSPHDRFYEQYF | TGTGCCAGCAGCCCGCACGACAGATTCTACGAGCAGTACTTC
TRBJ2-4 | few | - | TRBV5-4 | CASSSPGAGNIQYF | TGTGCCAGCAGCTCGCCAGGGGCGGGAAACATTCAGTACTTC
TRBJ2-2 | - | - | TRBV4-3 | CASSQDTPNTGELFF | TGCGCCAGCAGCCAAGACACACCGAACACCGGGGAGCTGTTTTTT
TRBJ2-1 | many | - | TRBV5-6 | CASRRGRGQRSYNEQFF | TGTGCCAGCAGGCGGGGGAGGGGACAAAGATCCTACAATGAGCAGTTCTTC
TRBJ1-1 | few | - | TRBV10-3 | CATGTGTFEAFF | TGTGCCACCGGAACGGGGACTTTTGAAGCTTTCTTT
TRBJ2-7 | few | - | TRBV5-4 | CASSLGREQYF | TGTGCCAGCAGCTTAGGACGCGAGCAGTACTTC
TRBJ2-2 | many | TRBD2 | TRBV19 | CASSASSGVYTGELFF | TGTGCCAGTAGTGCCTCTAGCGGGGTCTACACCGGGGAGCTGTTTTTT
TRBJ2-3 | many | TRBD2 | TRBV7-2 | CASSPRGGGQTDTQYF | TGTGCCAGCAGCCCTCGGGGCGGGGGGCAGACAGATACGCAGTATTTT
TRBJ2-7 | - | - | TRBV6-1 | CASNLASNSYEQYF | TGTGCCAGCAACTTAGCTTCAAACTCCTACGAGCAGTACTTC
TRBJ1-5 | few | TRBD1 | TRBV7-2 | CASTPQGGNQPQHF | TGTGCCAGCACCCCCCAGGGGGGGAATCAGCCCCAGCATTTT
TRBJ2-1 | - | - | TRBV30 | CAWSPPWGEQFF | TGTGCCTGGAGCCCTCCCTGGGGTGAGCAGTTCTTC
TRBJ1-2 | - | - | TRBV4-3 | CASSQGGAYGYTF | TGCGCCAGCAGCCAAGGGGGGGCGTATGGCTACACCTTC
TRBJ2-1 | few | TRBD2 | TRBV7-6 | CASSQLAGGTNEQFF | TGTGCCAGCAGCCAACTAGCGGGAGGAACTAATGAGCAGTTCTTC
TRBJ1-2 | - | - | TRBV5-6 | CASSLSQSNYGYTF | TGTGCCAGCAGCTTGAGCCAGTCTAACTATGGCTACACCTTC
TRBJ1-1 | many | - | TRBV27 | CASSSPLQGVEAFF | TGTGCCAGCAGTTCCCCCTTACAGGGAGTGGAAGCTTTCTTT
TRBJ1-2 | - | - | TRBV19 | CASRQGDYTF | TGTGCCAGTAGGCAAGGGGACTACACCTTC
TRBJ2-5 | once | TRBD2 | TRBV11-2 | CASSLGILAGEQETQYF | TGTGCCAGCAGCTTAGGGATTTTGGCGGGAGAACAAGAGACCCAGTACTTC
TRBJ2-2 | few | - | TRBV29-1 | CSDSGGQSGELFF | TGCAGCGACTCGGGCGGACAATCCGGGGAGCTGTTTTTT
TRBJ1-1 | few | - | TRBV29-1 | CSVEEVVNTEAFF | TGCAGCGTTGAAGAGGTGGTGAACACTGAAGCTTTCTTT
TRBJ2-5 | many | TRBD1 | TRBV14 | CASSHFGTGGPQYF | TGTGCCAGCAGCCATTTTGGGACAGGGGGCCCGCAGTACTTC
TRBJ2-3 | few | - | TRBV5-1 | CASSRVGDPTDTQYF | TGCGCCAGCAGCCGGGTGGGGGACCCCACAGATACGCAGTATTTT
TRBJ2-4 | - | - | TRBV11-1 | CASSFQGAKNIQYF | TGTGCCAGCAGCTTTCAGGGGGCCAAAAACATTCAGTACTTC
TRBJ2-7 | few | TRBD2 | TRBV7-2 | CASSLEGLGYEQYF | TGTGCCAGCAGCTTAGAGGGACTAGGCTACGAGCAGTACTTC
TRBJ2-7 | - | - | TRBV27 | CASRGTLGYEQYF | TGTGCCAGCAGGGGGACCTTGGGCTACGAGCAGTACTTC
TRBJ2-7 | - | - | TRBV5-5 | CASSLVGAGEQYF | TGTGCCAGCAGCTTGGTGGGGGCTGGCGAGCAGTACTTC
TRBJ1-6 | few | TRBD1 | TRBV4-3 | CASSPFGTDSPLHF | TGCGCCAGCAGCCCCTTTGGGACAGACTCACCCCTCCACTTT
TRBJ2-3 | - | - | TRBV9 | CASSVDSGRGQRFPQYF | TGTGCCAGCAGCGTAGATTCTGGGAGGGGACAGAGGTTCCCGCAGTATTTT